This TCR beta chain was recovered during a study of identical twins. Whole-study results and caveats: Abundant cord blood beta clonotypes carried fewer insertions; memory repertoires showed none.

It was template switching that added a universal primer site, and there were unique molecular identifiers on the cDNA. Each CDR3 protein is one row after TCRdb ran MiXCR on the 5' RACE reads. Of approximately 220,000 distinct CDR3 sequences detected, approximately 7.9% appear once; the ten largest clones hold 5.4%. Healthy Caucasian donors formed the entire cohort. This clonotype has more than one count but fewer than ten. Its antigen remains unidentified. This CDR3 region has 15 residues. The V gene lost 6 bases and the J gene lost 6 bases, with 17 bases spanning the gap. Germline V gene sequence: CDR1 MDHEN, CDR2 SYDVKM. These same records also appear under a second study, on yellow fever vaccine responses in identical twins.

The chain is built from TRBV28 and TRBJ2-2, with a weak D call TRBD1 (6 bases). The sequencing input was CD8+ T cells sorted from blood. The TCR was taken from a woman between 18 and 29 years old in good health. The CDR3 DNA sequence: TGTGCCAGCAGACCAACGAGGGGGTCGTCCGGGGAGCTGTTTTTT. This encodes CASRPTRGSSGELFF.